This T cell receptor beta chain was captured by sequencing in a study of neurological immune-mediated disorders. The team produced cDNA through 5'RACE using 10-nucleotide random UMIs. In TCRdb, the 5' RACE reads were re-called with MiXCR into one record per CDR3 protein. Among 40,000 to 60,000 distinct CDR3 sequences listed, around 12% were seen once. The CDR3 consists of 15 residues. CDR1 is SGDLS, CDR2 YYNGEE, per germline. V lost 0 bases to trimming and J lost 0 bases, with 8 bases between them. Time point here: longitudinal time-point 2. This TCR derives from a male donor with HTLV-1-associated myelopathy (HAM/TSP). Sequenced input: PBMCs. This chain links TRBV9 with TRBJ2-3; a weak D match, TRBD1 (5 bases). In DNA form, the CDR3 reads TGTGCCAGCAGCGTAGCATACAGGAGCACAGATACGCAGTATTTT. It is translated as CASSVAYRSTDTQYF. Using reference TRBV9 and TRBJ2-3 for the parts outside the CDR3, the full variable domain is DSGVTQTPKHLITATGQRVTLRCSPRSGDLSVYWYQQSLDQGLQFLIQYYNGEERAKGNILERFSAQQFPDLHSELNLSSLELGDSALYFCASSVAYRSTDTQYFGPGTRLTVL.